A selection of T cell receptor beta chains follows, all from one sample in a study of beta chain features in type 1 diabetes. The method was immunoSEQ multiplex PCR; TCRdb's version includes in-frame clones alone and lacks a portion of them. Among about 220,000 clones listed, roughly a tenth were seen once. The specimen sequenced was central memory CD4+ T cells from blood. The receptor set was obtained from a man between 18 and 29 years old in good health. The CDR3 runs from the conserved cysteine through the conserved F or W. A D gene is named only where the DNA matches it firmly. Rows may omit the clone size; those that give it use once, few, many or a size class.

>many|TRBV30|NA|TRBJ2-1
CAWSGSVEQFF
TGTGCCTGGAGCGGTAGTGTAGAGCAGTTCTTC
>many|TRBV30|NA|TRBJ2-5
CAWSVRGAQETQYF
TGTGCCTGGAGTGTACGCGGGGCCCAAGAGACCCAGTACTTC
>NA|TRBV14|NA|TRBJ1-2
CASSQVAKSYGYTF
TGTGCCAGCAGCCAAGTGGCCAAGTCCTATGGCTACACCTTC
>few|TRBV11-2|NA|TRBJ2-1
CASSYELSYNEQFF
TGTGCCAGCAGCTATGAGCTCTCCTACAATGAGCAGTTCTTC
>NA|TRBV29-1|NA|TRBJ2-1
CSFVWVGEQFF
TGCAGCTTTGTGTGGGTCGGTGAGCAGTTCTTC
>few|TRBV5-4|NA|TRBJ2-3
CASSWHTWGTDTQYF
TGTGCCAGCAGCTGGCATACATGGGGCACAGATACGCAGTATTTT
>NA|TRBV7-2|NA|TRBJ1-2
CASSFTALLGYTF
TGTGCCAGCAGCTTCACAGCCCTTTTGGGCTACACCTTC
>NA|TRBV5-1|NA|TRBJ2-2
CASSLLGASTGELFF
TGCGCCAGCAGCTTGTTGGGGGCCAGCACCGGGGAGCTGTTTTTT
>few|TRBV29-1|TRBD2|TRBJ2-3
CSVRRTSGMADTQYF
TGCAGCGTGCGGAGAACTAGCGGGATGGCGGATACGCAGTATTTT
>few|TRBV2|NA|TRBJ2-1
CASSGFLGVEQFF
TGTGCCAGCAGTGGCTTCCTCGGGGTTGAGCAGTTCTTC
>few|TRBV6-5|NA|TRBJ2-7
CASSSPHEQYF
TGTGCCAGCAGTTCCCCACACGAGCAGTACTTC
>NA|TRBV7-2|NA|TRBJ2-1
CASRSSPGTSYNEQFF
TGTGCCAGCAGATCATCCCCCGGGACGTCCTACAATGAGCAGTTCTTC
>NA|TRBV15|NA|TRBJ2-1
CATSRDPESNEQFF
TGTGCCACCAGCAGAGATCCAGAGAGCAATGAGCAGTTCTTC
>many|TRBV5-4|TRBD2|TRBJ2-1
CASRSGLANSYNEQFF
TGTGCCAGCAGGTCGGGACTAGCGAACTCCTACAATGAGCAGTTCTTC
>few|TRBV4-1|TRBD2|TRBJ2-3
CASSQGLAGSSTDTQYF
TGCGCCAGCAGCCAGGGACTAGCGGGGTCTAGCACAGATACGCAGTATTTT
>many|TRBV5-4|NA|TRBJ2-7
CASSADYRGREQYF
TGTGCCAGCAGCGCGGACTACAGGGGTCGCGAGCAGTACTTC
>few|TRBV29-1|NA|TRBJ2-5
CSVGVGETQYF
TGCAGCGTGGGGGTAGGAGAGACCCAGTACTTC
>NA|TRBV18|TRBD2|TRBJ2-1
CASSLGTSGNRLGEQFF
TGTGCCAGCTCACTCGGGACTAGCGGGAATCGGCTGGGTGAGCAGTTCTTC
>few|TRBV29-1|NA|TRBJ2-5
CSVETAETQYF
TGCAGCGTTGAGACGGCGGAGACCCAGTACTTC
>few|TRBV29-1|TRBD1|TRBJ1-1
CSSIGQGMGAFF
TGCAGCTCCATCGGACAGGGGATGGGTGCTTTCTTT
>many|TRBV9|NA|TRBJ2-1
CASSVIPSSYNEQFF
TGTGCCAGCAGCGTTATCCCGAGCTCCTACAATGAGCAGTTCTTC
>NA|TRBV30|NA|TRBJ1-2
CAWSVTGYGYTF
TGTGCCTGGAGTGTAACAGGATATGGCTACACCTTC
>many|TRBV7-9|NA|TRBJ2-7
CASSSDRARGYEQYF
TGTGCCAGCAGCTCAGATAGAGCGAGGGGATACGAGCAGTACTTC
>few|TRBV7-2|NA|TRBJ2-7
CASSQNRASYEQYF
TGTGCCAGCAGCCAAAACAGGGCCTCCTACGAGCAGTACTTC
>NA|TRBV5-4|NA|TRBJ2-3
CASSLAGARTDTQYF
TGTGCCAGCAGCTTGGCGGGGGCTCGCACAGATACGCAGTATTTT
>NA|TRBV29-1|NA|TRBJ2-5
CSGDVIQGEETQYF
TGCAGCGGTGACGTCATTCAAGGGGAAGAGACCCAGTACTTC